The clone carrying this T cell receptor beta chain appeared once. Its antigen is not identified. This PCR relied on a set of 60 Vbeta primers and 13 Jbeta primers. Some clones are missing from TCRdb's copy, which holds only in-frame ones; the method was immunoSEQ multiplex PCR. Of more than 85,000 clones detected, approximately 80% appear once; the ten largest clones hold approximately 5.6%. The sample comes from a study of cytomegalovirus exposure and HLA in healthy donors. The study, taken as a whole, reports: TCR sequences were mostly rare, though some public TCRs occurred in many donors.

This CDR3 comprises 17 residues. Germline CDR1 SEHNR, CDR2 FQNEAQ (reference sequence). The junction had 5 bases not matched to a gene; V was cut back by 2 bases and J by 6 bases. The sequencing sample was made of PBMCs. This sequence originates from a man between 25 and 39 years old in good health and CMV-seropositive. V usage is TRBV7-9 and J usage is TRBJ2-2; TRBD2 aligns across 14 bases. The CDR3 bases are TGTGCCAGCAGCTTACGGACTAGCGGGGGGTCTGCCGGGGAGCTGTTTTTT. Encoded protein: CASSLRTSGGSAGELFF. Full variable domain (rest looked up from reference TRBV7-9 and TRBJ2-2): DTGVSQNPRHKITKRGQNVTFRCDPISEHNRLYWYRQTLGQGPEFLTYFQNEAQLEKSRLLSDRFSAERPKGSFSTLEIQRTEQGDSAMYLCASSLRTSGGSAGELFFGEGSRLTVL.